Listed below are T cell receptor beta chains from one sample, sequenced in a study of blood T cell repertoires in COVID-19. Produced via immunoSEQ multiplex PCR; TCRdb's table is partial and in-frame only. The sample records a few hundred thousand clones, roughly 89% being singletons. Sequencing used peripheral blood. These TCRs come from a woman between 35 and 50 years old who had recovered from COVID-19. Both conserved end residues are part of each CDR3. The order of the fields is J gene, V gene, clone size, D gene, CDR3 protein, CDR3 DNA. The D gene is left open where the match is weak. Clone size appears in some rows only: once, few, many, or a class for an expanded clone.

j_call: TRBJ1-4; v_call: TRBV5-1; clone_size: -; d_call: TRBD1; cdr3_aa: CASSATTGGAREKLFF; cdr3_nt: TGCGCCAGCAGCGCCACAACAGGGGGCGCCCGCGAAAAACTGTTTTTT
j_call: TRBJ1-5; v_call: TRBV6-5; clone_size: -; d_call: -; cdr3_aa: CASSYSQGGNQPQHF; cdr3_nt: TGTGCCAGCAGTTACTCACAGGGAGGCAATCAGCCCCAGCATTTT
j_call: TRBJ1-1; v_call: TRBV27; clone_size: -; d_call: -; cdr3_aa: CASSSRQLNTEAFF; cdr3_nt: TGTGCCAGCAGTTCCCGACAGCTGAACACTGAAGCTTTCTTT
j_call: TRBJ1-2; v_call: TRBV6-5; clone_size: -; d_call: TRBD1; cdr3_aa: CASSRQGSYTF; cdr3_nt: TGTGCCAGCAGCCGACAGGGGAGCTACACCTTC
j_call: TRBJ2-3; v_call: TRBV5-6; clone_size: once; d_call: TRBD1; cdr3_aa: CASRRGPVGTDTQYF; cdr3_nt: TGTGCCAGCCGTAGGGGGCCGGTGGGCACAGATACGCAGTATTTT
j_call: TRBJ2-6; v_call: TRBV6-1; clone_size: -; d_call: -; cdr3_aa: CASSDGQSGANVLTF; cdr3_nt: TGTGCCAGCAGTGACGGACAGTCTGGGGCCAACGTCCTGACTTTC
j_call: TRBJ2-3; v_call: TRBV29-1; clone_size: once; d_call: TRBD1; cdr3_aa: CSVAGQDTDTQYF; cdr3_nt: TGCAGCGTAGCCGGACAGGACACAGATACGCAGTATTTT
j_call: TRBJ1-1; v_call: TRBV7-9; clone_size: -; d_call: -; cdr3_aa: CASSPHPLASEAFF; cdr3_nt: TGTGCCAGCAGCCCCCACCCCCTAGCCTCTGAAGCTTTCTTT
j_call: TRBJ1-2; v_call: TRBV7-2; clone_size: -; d_call: -; cdr3_aa: CASRDGTYGYTF; cdr3_nt: TGTGCCAGCCGGGACGGGACTTATGGCTACACCTTC
j_call: TRBJ1-1; v_call: TRBV4-1; clone_size: -; d_call: TRBD1; cdr3_aa: CASSPFWGQKNTEAFF; cdr3_nt: TGCGCCAGCAGCCCCTTTTGGGGACAGAAGAACACTGAAGCTTTCTTT
j_call: TRBJ1-2; v_call: TRBV9; clone_size: -; d_call: TRBD1; cdr3_aa: CASSLSQGVHYGYTF; cdr3_nt: TGTGCCAGCAGCCTGTCCCAGGGGGTTCACTATGGCTACACCTTC
j_call: TRBJ2-5; v_call: TRBV28; clone_size: -; d_call: TRBD2; cdr3_aa: CASSLSTSGQETQYF; cdr3_nt: TGTGCCAGCAGTTTATCCACTAGCGGCCAAGAGACCCAGTACTTC
j_call: TRBJ1-6; v_call: TRBV7-2; clone_size: -; d_call: -; cdr3_aa: CASSFLQYNSPLHF; cdr3_nt: TGTGCCAGCAGCTTTTTACAGTATAATTCACCCCTCCACTTT
j_call: TRBJ1-2; v_call: TRBV12-3/TRBV12-4; clone_size: -; d_call: -; cdr3_aa: CASSLKGFYGYTF; cdr3_nt: TGTGCCAGCAGTTTAAAGGGGTTCTATGGCTACACCTTC
j_call: TRBJ1-1; v_call: TRBV5-4; clone_size: -; d_call: -; cdr3_aa: CASSSGQLNTEAFF; cdr3_nt: TGTGCCAGCAGCTCCGGACAGCTAAACACTGAAGCTTTCTTT
j_call: TRBJ2-3; v_call: TRBV29-1; clone_size: -; d_call: TRBD2; cdr3_aa: CSGVGTSGSTDTQYF; cdr3_nt: TGCAGCGGGGTTGGTACTAGCGGGAGTACAGATACGCAGTATTTT
j_call: TRBJ2-1; v_call: TRBV11-3; clone_size: few; d_call: TRBD2; cdr3_aa: CASSYGSGRINNEQFF; cdr3_nt: TGTGCCAGCAGCTACGGTAGCGGGAGGATAAACAATGAGCAGTTCTTC
j_call: TRBJ1-1; v_call: TRBV19; clone_size: -; d_call: -; cdr3_aa: CASTGSGGTEAFF; cdr3_nt: TGTGCCAGTACGGGGTCGGGGGGCACTGAAGCTTTCTTT
j_call: TRBJ2-7; v_call: TRBV5-1; clone_size: -; d_call: -; cdr3_aa: CASSFGGAYEQYF; cdr3_nt: TGCGCCAGCAGCTTTGGCGGGGCCTACGAGCAGTACTTC
j_call: TRBJ2-4; v_call: TRBV5-4; clone_size: -; d_call: TRBD2; cdr3_aa: CAYGLGTSGIGAKNIQYF; cdr3_nt: TGTGCCTATGGGCTAGGGACTAGCGGGATAGGAGCCAAAAACATTCAGTACTTC
j_call: TRBJ2-1; v_call: TRBV28; clone_size: -; d_call: -; cdr3_aa: CASSPRPIGDEQFF; cdr3_nt: TGTGCCAGCAGTCCCAGACCTATAGGGGATGAGCAGTTCTTC
j_call: TRBJ2-2; v_call: TRBV18; clone_size: -; d_call: -; cdr3_aa: CASSTILKLTNTGELFF; cdr3_nt: TGTGCCAGCTCAACTATCCTCAAACTGACGAACACCGGGGAGCTGTTTTTT
j_call: TRBJ1-2; v_call: TRBV11-3; clone_size: few; d_call: TRBD1; cdr3_aa: CASSSGGQGNGYTF; cdr3_nt: TGTGCCAGCAGCTCCGGGGGACAGGGGAATGGCTACACCTTC
j_call: TRBJ2-1; v_call: TRBV6-2/TRBV6-3; clone_size: many; d_call: TRBD2; cdr3_aa: CASSKLYDLWTSGSGGEQFF; cdr3_nt: TGTGCCAGCAGTAAACTCTACGACCTCTGGACTAGCGGGAGTGGGGGTGAGCAGTTCTTC
j_call: TRBJ2-2; v_call: TRBV7-9; clone_size: -; d_call: -; cdr3_aa: CASSPLGLRNTGELFF; cdr3_nt: TGTGCCAGCAGCCCCTTGGGGCTAAGGAACACCGGGGAGCTGTTTTTT
j_call: TRBJ1-4; v_call: TRBV2; clone_size: -; d_call: TRBD1; cdr3_aa: CASTRGTNEKLFF; cdr3_nt: TGTGCCAGCACCAGGGGGACTAATGAAAAACTGTTTTTT
j_call: TRBJ2-1; v_call: TRBV19; clone_size: -; d_call: -; cdr3_aa: CASSVFSDSEQFF; cdr3_nt: TGTGCCAGTAGCGTATTTTCGGACAGTGAGCAGTTCTTC
j_call: TRBJ1-1; v_call: TRBV30; clone_size: -; d_call: -; cdr3_aa: CAWSLPGDTEAFF; cdr3_nt: TGTGCCTGGAGTCTGCCCGGGGACACTGAAGCTTTCTTT
j_call: TRBJ2-5; v_call: TRBV2; clone_size: -; d_call: -; cdr3_aa: CASSPGGQPQETQYF; cdr3_nt: TGTGCCAGCAGTCCCGGAGGGCAACCCCAAGAGACCCAGTACTTC
j_call: TRBJ2-2; v_call: TRBV5-4; clone_size: -; d_call: TRBD2; cdr3_aa: CASSLPGGNTGELFF; cdr3_nt: TGTGCCAGCAGCTTACCGGGGGGGAACACCGGGGAGCTGTTTTTT
j_call: TRBJ1-6; v_call: TRBV28; clone_size: -; d_call: TRBD1; cdr3_aa: CASSPATGMNSPLHF; cdr3_nt: TGTGCCAGCAGCCCAGCGACAGGGATGAATTCACCCCTCCACTTT
j_call: TRBJ2-5; v_call: TRBV12-3/TRBV12-4; clone_size: -; d_call: -; cdr3_aa: CASSLQGTETQYF; cdr3_nt: TGTGCCAGCAGTTTACAGGGAACGGAGACCCAGTACTTC
j_call: TRBJ1-2; v_call: TRBV11-2; clone_size: -; d_call: TRBD1; cdr3_aa: CASSSPGQWNYGYTF; cdr3_nt: TGTGCCAGCAGCTCCCCGGGACAGTGGAACTATGGCTACACCTTC
j_call: TRBJ2-3; v_call: TRBV5-1; clone_size: -; d_call: -; cdr3_aa: CASSLYAEVDTQYF; cdr3_nt: TGCGCCAGCAGCTTGTACGCGGAGGTAGATACGCAGTATTTT
j_call: TRBJ2-7; v_call: TRBV15; clone_size: -; d_call: -; cdr3_aa: CATSKGFGTFAYEQYF; cdr3_nt: TGTGCCACCAGCAAAGGCTTCGGGACATTCGCCTACGAGCAGTACTTC
j_call: TRBJ1-5; v_call: TRBV19; clone_size: -; d_call: -; cdr3_aa: CASSTTYQAHSNQPQHF; cdr3_nt: TGTGCCAGTAGTACCACCTATCAGGCGCATAGCAATCAGCCCCAGCATTTT
j_call: TRBJ2-2; v_call: TRBV5-4; clone_size: -; d_call: -; cdr3_aa: CASSLGDLVDPGELFF; cdr3_nt: TGTGCCAGCAGCTTGGGTGATCTAGTAGATCCCGGGGAGCTGTTTTTT
j_call: TRBJ2-1; v_call: TRBV7-2; clone_size: -; d_call: -; cdr3_aa: CASSSRQDPYNEQFF; cdr3_nt: TGTGCCAGCAGCTCTAGACAGGACCCGTACAATGAGCAGTTCTTC
j_call: TRBJ1-5; v_call: TRBV7-2; clone_size: -; d_call: -; cdr3_aa: CASSQRMGGSQPQHF; cdr3_nt: TGTGCCAGCAGCCAAAGAATGGGGGGGAGTCAGCCCCAGCATTTT
j_call: TRBJ1-5; v_call: TRBV18; clone_size: -; d_call: -; cdr3_aa: CASSPPRAGSNQPQHF; cdr3_nt: TGTGCCAGCTCACCCCCACGAGCCGGTAGCAATCAGCCCCAGCATTTT
j_call: TRBJ1-4; v_call: TRBV4-1; clone_size: -; d_call: -; cdr3_aa: CASSTRQATNEKLFF; cdr3_nt: TGCGCCAGCAGCACCCGACAGGCAACTAATGAAAAACTGTTTTTT
j_call: TRBJ1-2; v_call: TRBV6-2/TRBV6-3; clone_size: -; d_call: -; cdr3_aa: CASSLGAHGYTF; cdr3_nt: TGTGCCAGCAGTTTGGGGGCGCATGGCTACACCTTC
j_call: TRBJ1-3; v_call: TRBV5-1; clone_size: -; d_call: -; cdr3_aa: CASSLASGGNTIYF; cdr3_nt: TGCGCCAGCAGCTTGGCTTCCGGGGGAAACACCATATATTTT
j_call: TRBJ2-1; v_call: TRBV5-4; clone_size: -; d_call: TRBD2; cdr3_aa: CASRLAGGPIEQFF; cdr3_nt: TGTGCCAGCAGACTAGCGGGAGGGCCCATTGAGCAGTTCTTC
j_call: TRBJ2-1; v_call: TRBV5-1; clone_size: -; d_call: TRBD2; cdr3_aa: CASSWGAGTSWNEQFF; cdr3_nt: TGCGCCAGCAGCTGGGGCGCCGGGACTAGCTGGAATGAGCAGTTCTTC
j_call: TRBJ1-5; v_call: TRBV19; clone_size: once; d_call: -; cdr3_aa: CASSLSGTSNQPQHF; cdr3_nt: TGTGCCAGTAGCCTATCCGGGACTTCCAATCAGCCCCAGCATTTT
j_call: TRBJ1-5; v_call: TRBV5-6; clone_size: few; d_call: -; cdr3_aa: CASSSWTDNQPQHF; cdr3_nt: TGTGCCAGCAGCTCATGGACAGACAATCAGCCCCAGCATTTT
j_call: TRBJ2-3; v_call: TRBV3-1/TRBV3-2; clone_size: -; d_call: -; cdr3_aa: CASSQLAGNTDTQYF; cdr3_nt: TGTGCCAGCAGCCAACTGGCGGGAAACACAGATACGCAGTATTTT
j_call: TRBJ1-4; v_call: TRBV6-5; clone_size: -; d_call: TRBD1; cdr3_aa: CASSFGQGGGEKLFF; cdr3_nt: TGTGCCAGCAGTTTTGGACAGGGTGGGGGTGAAAAACTGTTTTTT